Presented here are 15 T cell receptor beta chains from one specimen sequenced in a study of T cells after yellow fever vaccination. TCRdb fed the 5' RACE reads into MiXCR, producing one record per CDR3 protein. Of 300,000 to 400,000 distinct CDR3 sequences detected, approximately 8% appear once; the ten largest clones hold around 17%. The source material was PBMCs, sampled approximately 40 days after the first yellow fever vaccination. The receptor source for this set is a man younger than 35 who received the YFV17D yellow fever vaccine.

The CDR3 region is CASSYLSDTQYF. CDR3 DNA sequence: TGTGCCAGCAGTTACCTTTCAGATACGCAGTATTTT. The chain recombines TRBV6-6 with TRBJ2-3; D uncertain. V lost 2 bases and J 4 bases, leaving 4 bases between the germline ends. The CDR3 runs to 12 residues. Germline CDR1 reads MNHNY; CDR2 reads SVGAGI (reference sequence).

This clonotype has more than one count but fewer than ten. Its ends do not fully match the called genes, so a read error is possible. This chain uses TRBV5-1 with TRBJ1-2; D is ambiguous. This CDR3 has 15 residues. The germline gives CDR1 SGHRS, CDR2 YFSETQ. The CDR3 coding sequence is TGCGCCAGCAGCTTGGGACACTTAGCTAACTATGGCTACACTTTC. Translating gives CASSLGHLANYGYTF.

This clonotype was detected many times. The chain uses TRBV10-3 and TRBJ2-7; D is unclear. Germline CDR1 reads ENHRY; CDR2 reads SYGVKD. The ends were cut back, 2 bases at V and 2 bases at J, with 4 bases in the middle. This CDR3 contains 12 residues. CDR3 region: CAISEVAYEQYF. In nucleotides, the CDR3 is TGTGCCATCAGTGAGGTCGCCTACGAGCAGTACTTC.

This chain links TRBV4-2 with TRBJ2-5; D could derive from TRBD1 or TRBD2 (5 bases each). This CDR3 comprises 17 residues. V was cut by 0 bases and J by 5 bases, with 19 bases left in between. Germline CDR1 reads LGHNA; CDR2 reads YNFKEQ. The DNA for the CDR3 is TGTGCCAGCAGCCAAGATCGAAAAAGGCTAGAGGGGGAGACCCAGTACTTC. Protein sequence: CASSQDRKRLEGETQYF.

This clonotype was counted ten times or more. The CDR3 nucleotides read TGTGCCATCCGAAGCGGGGGGGCCCTAGATACGCAGTATTTT. Amino acid sequence: CAIRSGGALDTQYF. The rearrangement joins TRBV10-3 to TRBJ2-3; TRBD2 matches at 10 bases. CDR3 length equals 14 residues. V was clipped by 8 bases and J by 5 bases; unmatched bases: 7. Germline values: CDR1 ENHRY, CDR2 SYGVKD.

The DNA of the CDR3 is TGTGCCAGCAAGAGGGACCTATTTTGGGAGACCCAGTACTTC. Residues: CASKRDLFWETQYF. The rearrangement joins TRBV6-1 to TRBJ2-5; possibly TRBD1 or TRBD2 for D (5 bases each). Per the germline V gene, CDR1 is MNHNS and CDR2 is SASEGT. The CDR3 is made up of 14 amino acids. V lost 7 bases to trimming and J lost 5 bases, with 17 bases between them.

The chain couples TRBV6-1 to TRBJ2-7, with 7 bases that match TRBD1. The CDR3 length is 13 residues. The junction had 7 bases not matched to a gene; V was cut back by 6 bases and J by 5 bases. The germline gives CDR1 MNHNS, CDR2 SASEGT. The CDR3 here is CASSQRTGHEQYF. Written as DNA, the CDR3 is TGTGCCAGCAGCCAAAGGACAGGTCACGAGCAGTACTTC.

The CDR3 here is CASSLEPNDYGYTF. CDR3 coding DNA: TGCGCCAGCAGCTTGGAACCGAACGACTATGGCTACACCTTC. V and J are TRBV5-1 and TRBJ1-2; the D is unclear. The CDR3 sequence is 14 residues long. Trimming removed 0 bases from V and 3 bases from J, with 9 bases in between. Germline assignment: CDR1 SGHRS and CDR2 YFSETQ. Based on the CDR3 plus reference TRBV5-1 and TRBJ1-2, the full variable domain is KAGVTQTPRYLIKTRGQQVTLSCSPISGHRSVSWYQQTPGQGLQFLFEYFSETQRNKGNFPGRFSGRQFSNSRSEMNVSTLELGDSALYLCASSLEPNDYGYTFGSGTRLTVV.

The rearrangement joins TRBV5-1 to TRBJ2-3, with no clear D. Germline-derived CDR1 and CDR2 are SGHRS and YFSETQ. V dropped 2 bases and J dropped 2 bases, with 12 bases sitting between them. The CDR3 covers 15 residues. CDR3 DNA: TGCGCCAGCAGCTTAACCCCCTCGGTCACAGATACGCAGTATTTT. Its translation is CASSLTPSVTDTQYF.

This clonotype was counted between two and nine times. The gene calls are TRBV27 and TRBJ1-1, with a weak D call TRBD1 (5 bases). Between the trimmed V and J ends, which lost 3 bases and 0 bases, there was a span of 8 bases. CDR3 length: 14 residues. Looked up from germline, CDR1 is MNHEY and CDR2 is SMNVEV (reference sequence). The CDR3 DNA follows: TGTGCCAGCAGTTTGGGGGAACTGAACACTGAAGCTTTCTTT. Its protein product is CASSLGELNTEAFF.

This clonotype was observed a few times. The J gene is TRBJ2-3, the V gene TRBV20-1, with 8 bases matching TRBD1. CDR3 length equals 17 residues. CDR1 and CDR2 (germline): DFQATT, SNEGSKA (reference sequence). V shed 5 bases and J 2 bases; nucleotides not matched to a gene: 15. In DNA form, the CDR3 reads TGCAGTGCTTTCAACCCCGACAGGGGAAACTCCACAGATACGCAGTATTTT. Translated: CSAFNPDRGNSTDTQYF.

J is TRBJ2-1 and V is TRBV5-1; no definite D call. The CDR3 extends over 14 amino acids. Looked up from germline, CDR1 is SGHRS and CDR2 is YFSETQ. V lost 1 base to trimming and J lost 8 bases, with 13 bases between them. Here the CDR3 DNA reads TGCGCCAGCAGCTTGTATCCCCTGGGCGATGAGCAGTTCTTC. Translation gives CASSLYPLGDEQFF.

The CDR3 DNA follows: TGTGCCAGCACCATAATTCCGGGTAGAGAGACCCAGTACTTC. It yields the protein CASTIIPGRETQYF. This chain connects TRBV5-5 to TRBJ2-5; unclear D gene. Trimming took 6 bases from V and 4 from J, leaving 16 bases between them. The CDR3 has 14 residues. Germline loops: CDR1 SGHKS, CDR2 YYEKEE (reference sequence).

Many counts were recorded for this clonotype. The chain couples TRBV20-1 to TRBJ1-5, with a tentative D call TRBD1 (6 bases). V lost 1 base, J lost 0 bases, and 16 bases lay in between. Germline lookup yields CDR1 DFQATT and CDR2 SNEGSKA (reference sequence). The CDR3 sequence is 17 residues long. The CDR3 loop is CSARGGGGTNSNQPQHF. CDR3 DNA sequence: TGCAGTGCTAGAGGAGGGGGGGGGACGAATAGCAATCAGCCCCAGCATTTT.

This clonotype has just a few counts. This sequence joins TRBV27 and TRBJ1-2; D is uncertain. The CDR3 loop spans 14 amino acids. Trimming took off 3 bases at V and 0 bases at J, with 8 bases between the two ends. CDR1 and CDR2 from the germline V gene are MNHEY and SMNVEV (reference sequence). The CDR3, as DNA: TGTGCCAGCAGTTTTGCAGGAACTAACTATGGCTACACCTTC. Amino acid sequence: CASSFAGTNYGYTF.